The clone carrying this T cell receptor beta chain has a count of ten or more. These data come from a study of early T cells in non-severe SARS-CoV-2 infection. Study as a whole: The authors sequenced bulk RNA from unsorted whole blood, leaving chains unpaired.

The protocol attached unique molecular identifiers to individual cDNA molecules. TCRdb re-derived calls from the 5' RACE reads in MiXCR, one entry per CDR3 protein. The profile shows under 40,000 distinct CDR3 sequences, under 8% of them singletons. Unmatched junction bases numbered 15, after V lost 3 bases and J lost 3 bases. CDR3 length equals 17 residues. The V gene's germline CDR1 is DFQATT and CDR2 SNEGSKA (reference sequence). The TCR originated in an adult who was a healthcare worker with PCR-confirmed SARS-CoV-2 infection or an uninfected control (not recorded which). This chain joins TRBV20-1 and TRBJ2-7, with 9 bases lining up with TRBD1. Sequencing used whole blood. CDR3 nucleotides: TGCAGTGCTAGTACAGTGACAGGGGGTTCATGGGGCTACGAGCAGTACTTC. Protein product: CSASTVTGGSWGYEQYF.